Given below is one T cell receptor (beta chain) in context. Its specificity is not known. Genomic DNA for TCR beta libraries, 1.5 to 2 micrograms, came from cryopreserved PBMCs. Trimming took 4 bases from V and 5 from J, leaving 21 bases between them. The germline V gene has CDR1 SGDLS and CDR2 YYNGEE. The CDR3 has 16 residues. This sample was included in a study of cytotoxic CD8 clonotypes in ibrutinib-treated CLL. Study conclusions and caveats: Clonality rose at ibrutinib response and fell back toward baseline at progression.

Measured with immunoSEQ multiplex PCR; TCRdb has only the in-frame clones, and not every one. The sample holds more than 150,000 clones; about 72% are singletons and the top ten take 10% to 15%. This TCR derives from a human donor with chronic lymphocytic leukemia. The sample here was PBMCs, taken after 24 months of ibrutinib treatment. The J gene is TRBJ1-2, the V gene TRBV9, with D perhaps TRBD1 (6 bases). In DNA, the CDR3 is TGTGCCAGCAGCAATAGTATTCAGGGGAGTGGGTATGGCTACACCTTC. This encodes CASSNSIQGSGYGYTF.